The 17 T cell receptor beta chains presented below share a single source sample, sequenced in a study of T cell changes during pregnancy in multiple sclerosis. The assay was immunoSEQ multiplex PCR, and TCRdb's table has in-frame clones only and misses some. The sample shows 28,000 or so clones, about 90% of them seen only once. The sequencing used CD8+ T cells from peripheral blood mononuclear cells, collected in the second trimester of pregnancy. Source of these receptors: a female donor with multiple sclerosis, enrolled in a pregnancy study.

DNA for the CDR3: TGTGCCTGGAGAATCCCAGCGGGGGAGGTGAATGAGCAGTTCTTC. Encoded protein: CAWRIPAGEVNEQFF. This chain connects TRBV30 to TRBJ2-1; 8 positions agree with TRBD2. The germline CDR1 and CDR2 sequences are GTSNPN and SVGIG (reference sequence). Trimming removed 3 bases from V and 7 bases from J; junction bases left unmatched: 11. The CDR3 contains 15 residues.

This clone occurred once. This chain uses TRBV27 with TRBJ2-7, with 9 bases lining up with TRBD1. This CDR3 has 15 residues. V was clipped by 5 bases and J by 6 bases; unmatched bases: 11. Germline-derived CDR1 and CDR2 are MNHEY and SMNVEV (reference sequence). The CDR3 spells CASSRVGTGKGEQYF. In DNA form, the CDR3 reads TGTGCCAGCAGTCGGGTTGGGACAGGGAAAGGCGAGCAGTACTTC.

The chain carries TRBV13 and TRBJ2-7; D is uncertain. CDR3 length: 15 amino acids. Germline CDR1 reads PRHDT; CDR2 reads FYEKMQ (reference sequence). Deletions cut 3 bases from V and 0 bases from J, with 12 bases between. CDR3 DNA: TGTGCCAGCAGCTTCTCGACGGCGGTCTCCTACGAGCAGTACTTC. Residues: CASSFSTAVSYEQYF.

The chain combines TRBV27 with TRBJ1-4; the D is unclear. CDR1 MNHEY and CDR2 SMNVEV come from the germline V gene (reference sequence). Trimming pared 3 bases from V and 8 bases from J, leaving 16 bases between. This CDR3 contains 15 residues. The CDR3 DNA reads TGTGCCAGCAGTTTTGTTTGGGCAGGTGGGGAAAAACTGTTTTTT. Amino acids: CASSFVWAGGEKLFF.

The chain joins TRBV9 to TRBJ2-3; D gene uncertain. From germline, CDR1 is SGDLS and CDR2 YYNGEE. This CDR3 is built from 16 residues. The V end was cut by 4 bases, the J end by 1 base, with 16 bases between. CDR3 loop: CASSLQPHSRTDTQYF. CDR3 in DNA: TGTGCCAGCAGCCTCCAACCCCACAGCCGCACAGATACGCAGTATTTT.

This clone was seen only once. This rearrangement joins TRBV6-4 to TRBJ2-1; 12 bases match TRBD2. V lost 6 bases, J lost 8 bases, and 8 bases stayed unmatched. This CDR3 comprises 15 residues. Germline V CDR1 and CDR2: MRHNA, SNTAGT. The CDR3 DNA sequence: TGTGCCAGCAGCCGGACTAGCGGGGTGACCTATGAGCAGTTCTTC. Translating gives CASSRTSGVTYEQFF.

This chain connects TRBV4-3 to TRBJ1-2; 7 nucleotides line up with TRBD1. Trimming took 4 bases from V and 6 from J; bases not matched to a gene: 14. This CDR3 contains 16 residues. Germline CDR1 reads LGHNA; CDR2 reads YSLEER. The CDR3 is CASSPRQGFILHGYTF. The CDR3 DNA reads TGCGCCAGCAGCCCCCGACAGGGATTTATCCTCCATGGCTACACCTTC.

CDR3 DNA: TGTGCCAGCAGCTTAGTGGGCGCTGTCTACGAGCAGTACTTC. It translates to CASSLVGAVYEQYF. The chain couples TRBV11-2 to TRBJ2-7; D remains unclear. The length of the CDR3 is 14 residues. V shed 1 base and J shed 3 bases, with 10 bases lying between them. Germline assignment: CDR1 SGHAT and CDR2 FQNNGV.

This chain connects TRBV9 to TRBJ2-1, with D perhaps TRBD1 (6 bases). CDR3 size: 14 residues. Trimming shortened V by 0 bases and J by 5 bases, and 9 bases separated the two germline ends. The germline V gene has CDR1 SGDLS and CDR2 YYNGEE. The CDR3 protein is CASSVEAGDNEQFF. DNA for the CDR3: TGTGCCAGCAGCGTAGAGGCAGGGGACAATGAGCAGTTCTTC.

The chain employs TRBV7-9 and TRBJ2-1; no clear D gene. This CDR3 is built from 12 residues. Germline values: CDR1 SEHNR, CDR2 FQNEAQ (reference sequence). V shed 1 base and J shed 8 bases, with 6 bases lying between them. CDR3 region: CASSLGLYEQFF. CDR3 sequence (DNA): TGTGCCAGCAGCTTAGGGCTCTATGAGCAGTTCTTC.

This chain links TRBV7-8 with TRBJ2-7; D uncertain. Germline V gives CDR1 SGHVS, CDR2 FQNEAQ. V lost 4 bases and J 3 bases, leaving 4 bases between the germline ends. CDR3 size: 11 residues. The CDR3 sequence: CASSSFYEQYF. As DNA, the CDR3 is TGTGCCAGCAGCTCGTTCTACGAGCAGTACTTC.

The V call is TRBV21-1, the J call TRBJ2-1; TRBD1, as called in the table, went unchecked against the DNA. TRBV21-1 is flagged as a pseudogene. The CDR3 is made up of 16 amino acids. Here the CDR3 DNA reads TGTGCCAGCAGCCTCCAAGGGGCGAGCACCTACAATGAGCAGTTCTTC. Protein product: CASSLQGASTYNEQFF.

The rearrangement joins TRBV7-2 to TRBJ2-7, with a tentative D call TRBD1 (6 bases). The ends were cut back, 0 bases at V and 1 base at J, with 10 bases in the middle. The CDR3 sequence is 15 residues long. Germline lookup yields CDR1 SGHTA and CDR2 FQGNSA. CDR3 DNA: TGTGCCAGCAGCTTAGCGCAGGGGCTTTCCTACGAGCAGTACTTC. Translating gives CASSLAQGLSYEQYF. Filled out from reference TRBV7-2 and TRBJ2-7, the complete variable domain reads GAGVSQSPSNKVTEKGKDVELRCDPISGHTALYWYRQSLGQGLEFLIYFQGNSAPDKSGLPSDRFSAERTGGSVSTLTIQRTQQEDSAVYLCASSLAQGLSYEQYFGPGTRLTVT.

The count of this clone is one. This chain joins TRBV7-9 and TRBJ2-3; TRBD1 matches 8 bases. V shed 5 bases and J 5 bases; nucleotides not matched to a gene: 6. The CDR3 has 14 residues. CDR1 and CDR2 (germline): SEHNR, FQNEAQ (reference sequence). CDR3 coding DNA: TGTGCCAGCAGCCAGCCCGACAGGGGAGATACGCAGTATTTT. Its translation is CASSQPDRGDTQYF.

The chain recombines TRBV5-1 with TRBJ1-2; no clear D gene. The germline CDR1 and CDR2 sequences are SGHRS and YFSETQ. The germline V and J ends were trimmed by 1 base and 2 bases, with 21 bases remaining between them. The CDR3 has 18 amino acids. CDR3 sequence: CASSLPLGVGRFNYGYTF. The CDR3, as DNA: TGCGCCAGCAGCTTGCCTTTGGGAGTGGGCAGGTTCAACTATGGCTACACCTTC.

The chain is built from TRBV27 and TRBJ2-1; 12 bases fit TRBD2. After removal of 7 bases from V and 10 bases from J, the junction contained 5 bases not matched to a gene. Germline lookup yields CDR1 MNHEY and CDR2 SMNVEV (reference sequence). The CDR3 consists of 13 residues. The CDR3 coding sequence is TGTGCCAGCACCAGGACTAGCGGGGACGAGCAGTTCTTC. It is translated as CASTRTSGDEQFF.

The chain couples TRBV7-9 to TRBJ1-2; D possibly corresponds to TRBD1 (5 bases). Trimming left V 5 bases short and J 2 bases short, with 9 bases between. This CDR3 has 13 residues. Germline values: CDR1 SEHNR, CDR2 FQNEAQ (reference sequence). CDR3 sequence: CASSPGLNYGYTF. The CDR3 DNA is TGTGCCAGCAGCCCGGGACTGAACTATGGCTACACCTTC.